The clone carrying this T cell receptor beta chain has only a few counts. The data were taken from a study of T cells in Graves' hyperthyroidism and ophthalmopathy. Study overall: Peripheral blood was obtained at initial diagnosis, preceding any treatment.

V lost 4 bases and J lost 3, with 15 bases in between. This CDR3 has 15 residues. From germline, CDR1 is MNHEY and CDR2 SVGAGI. TCR beta CDR3 sequences were amplified from RNA transcripts. The HTBI primer set drove a first-round RT-PCR of the TCR CDR3. TCRdb passed the multiplex PCR reads through MiXCR, listing each CDR3 protein once. The sample lists fewer than 350,000 distinct CDR3 sequences, around 20% occurring once. The V and J genes are TRBV6-5 and TRBJ1-1; weak D call: TRBD1 (6 bases). This clonotype was obtained from a man aged 50-60 years with Graves' ophthalmopathy. Sequenced sample: blood. The DNA of the CDR3 is TGTGCCAGCAGTTCCTTCAGGGGCACCTACACTGAAGCTTTCTTT. The encoded protein is CASSSFRGTYTEAFF.